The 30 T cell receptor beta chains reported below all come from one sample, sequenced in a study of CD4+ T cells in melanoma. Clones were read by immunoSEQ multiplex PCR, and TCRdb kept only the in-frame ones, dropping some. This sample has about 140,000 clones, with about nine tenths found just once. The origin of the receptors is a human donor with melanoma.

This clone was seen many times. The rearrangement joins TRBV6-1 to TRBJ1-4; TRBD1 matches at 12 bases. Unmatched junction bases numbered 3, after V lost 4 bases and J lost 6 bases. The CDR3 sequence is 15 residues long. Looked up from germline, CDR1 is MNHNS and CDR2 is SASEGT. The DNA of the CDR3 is TGTGCCAGCAGTGGGGGACAGGGGGCGGATGAAAAACTGTTTTTT. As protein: CASSGGQGADEKLFF.

The DNA of the CDR3 is TGTGCCAGCTCACCACCGGCATCAGAGACCCAGTACTTC. Amino acid sequence: CASSPPASETQYF. This chain connects TRBV18 to TRBJ2-5; D ambiguous. Germline values: CDR1 KGHSH, CDR2 LQKENI. The CDR3 covers 13 residues. The V gene lost 0 bases and the J gene lost 4 bases, with 6 bases spanning the gap.

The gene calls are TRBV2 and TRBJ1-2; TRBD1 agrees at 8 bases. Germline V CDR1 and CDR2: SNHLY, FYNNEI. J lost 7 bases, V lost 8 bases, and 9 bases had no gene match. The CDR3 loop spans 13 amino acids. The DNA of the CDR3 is TGTGCCAGCTTGACAGGGGTCTCTCCTGGCTACACCTTC. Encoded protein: CASLTGVSPGYTF.

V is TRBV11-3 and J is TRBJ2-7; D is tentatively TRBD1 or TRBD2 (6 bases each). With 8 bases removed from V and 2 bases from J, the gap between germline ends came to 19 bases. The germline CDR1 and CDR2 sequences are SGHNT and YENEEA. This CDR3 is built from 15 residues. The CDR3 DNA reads TGTGCCAGCTCTTACGCTAGGGGGGCTACCTACGAGCAGTACTTC. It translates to CASSYARGATYEQYF.

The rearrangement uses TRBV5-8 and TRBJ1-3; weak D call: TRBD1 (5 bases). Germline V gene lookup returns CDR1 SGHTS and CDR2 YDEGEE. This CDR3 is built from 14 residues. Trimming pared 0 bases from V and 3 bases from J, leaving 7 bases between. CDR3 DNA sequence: TGTGCCAGCAGCTTGGGGGACGGTGGAAACACCATATATTTT. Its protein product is CASSLGDGGNTIYF.

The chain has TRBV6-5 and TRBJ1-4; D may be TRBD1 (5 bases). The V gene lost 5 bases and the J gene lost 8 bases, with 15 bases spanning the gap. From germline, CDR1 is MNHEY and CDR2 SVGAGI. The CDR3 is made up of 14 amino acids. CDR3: CASSRDPKGEKLFF. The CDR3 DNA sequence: TGTGCCAGCAGTAGGGACCCCAAAGGGGAAAAACTGTTTTTT.

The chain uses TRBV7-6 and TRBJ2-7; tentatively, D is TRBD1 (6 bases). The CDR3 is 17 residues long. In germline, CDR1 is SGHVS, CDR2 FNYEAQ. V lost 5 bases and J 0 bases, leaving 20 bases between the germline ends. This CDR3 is CASSPRNGQRPSYEQYF. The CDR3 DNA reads TGTGCCAGCAGCCCTAGAAACGGACAGCGGCCCTCCTACGAGCAGTACTTC.

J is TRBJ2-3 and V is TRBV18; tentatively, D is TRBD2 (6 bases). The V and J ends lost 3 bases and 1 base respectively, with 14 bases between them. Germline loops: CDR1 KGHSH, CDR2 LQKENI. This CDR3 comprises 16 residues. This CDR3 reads CASSPGGGLRTDTQYF. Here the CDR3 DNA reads TGTGCCAGCTCACCTGGAGGAGGGCTTCGCACAGATACGCAGTATTTT.

The chain's CDR3 is CASRIHRGLGEQFF. The CDR3 DNA reads TGTGCCAGCAGGATCCACAGGGGTCTGGGTGAGCAGTTCTTC. The chain recombines TRBV6-5 with TRBJ2-1; TRBD1 aligns across 7 bases. Germline V gene sequence: CDR1 MNHEY, CDR2 SVGAGI. V lost 6 bases and J lost 9; bases outside the gene matches: 11. CDR3 length: 14 residues.

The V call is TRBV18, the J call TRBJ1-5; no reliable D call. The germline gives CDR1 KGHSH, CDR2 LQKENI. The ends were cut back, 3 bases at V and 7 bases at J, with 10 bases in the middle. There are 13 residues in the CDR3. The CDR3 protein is CASSPDAGQPQHF. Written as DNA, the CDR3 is TGTGCCAGCTCACCCGACGCGGGGCAGCCCCAGCATTTT.

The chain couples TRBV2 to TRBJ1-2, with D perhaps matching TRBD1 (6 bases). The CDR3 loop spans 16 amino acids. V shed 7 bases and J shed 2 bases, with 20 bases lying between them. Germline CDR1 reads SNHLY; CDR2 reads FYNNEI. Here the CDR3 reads CASTRVVDRRNYGYTF. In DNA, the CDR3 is TGTGCCAGCACCAGAGTTGTGGACAGAAGAAACTATGGCTACACCTTC.

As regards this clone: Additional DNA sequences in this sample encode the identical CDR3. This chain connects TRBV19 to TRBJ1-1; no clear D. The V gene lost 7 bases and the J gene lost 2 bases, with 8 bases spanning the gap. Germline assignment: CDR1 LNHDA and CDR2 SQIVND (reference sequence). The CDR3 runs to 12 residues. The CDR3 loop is CASTGHNTEAFF. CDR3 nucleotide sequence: TGTGCCAGTACCGGTCACAACACTGAAGCTTTCTTT. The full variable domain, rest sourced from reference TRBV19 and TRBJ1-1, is DGGITQSPKYLFRKEGQNVTLSCEQNLNHDAMYWYRQDPGQGLRLIYYSQIVNDFQKGDIAEGYSVSREKKESFPLTVTSAQKNPTAFYLCASTGHNTEAFFGQGTRLTVV.

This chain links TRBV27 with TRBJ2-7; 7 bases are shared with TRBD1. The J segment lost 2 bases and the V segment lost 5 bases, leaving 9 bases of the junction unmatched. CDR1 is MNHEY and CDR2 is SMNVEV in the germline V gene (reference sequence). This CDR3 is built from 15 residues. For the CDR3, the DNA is TGTGCCAGCAGTCGGACAGGATTGATGACCTACGAGCAGTACTTC. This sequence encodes CASSRTGLMTYEQYF.

The CDR3 sequence: CASSPQAPENYGYTF. The CDR3 nucleotides read TGTGCCAGCTCACCACAGGCTCCGGAGAACTATGGCTACACCTTC. The rearrangement uses TRBV18 and TRBJ1-2; D is uncertain. The ends were cut back, 1 base at V and 2 bases at J, with 11 bases in the middle. Germline lookup yields CDR1 KGHSH and CDR2 LQKENI. The CDR3 runs to 15 residues.

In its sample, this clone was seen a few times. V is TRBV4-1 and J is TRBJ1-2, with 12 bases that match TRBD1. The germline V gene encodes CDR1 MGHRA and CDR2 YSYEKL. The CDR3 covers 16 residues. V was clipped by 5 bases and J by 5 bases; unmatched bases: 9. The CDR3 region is CASSKTGTGGGYGYTF. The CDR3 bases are TGCGCCAGCAGCAAAACCGGGACAGGGGGCGGATATGGCTACACCTTC.

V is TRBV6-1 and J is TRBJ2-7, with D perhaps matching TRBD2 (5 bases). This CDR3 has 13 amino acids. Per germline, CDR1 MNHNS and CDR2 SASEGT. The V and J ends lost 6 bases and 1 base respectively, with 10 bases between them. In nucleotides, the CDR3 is TGTGCCAGCAGCGGGGTTGGGTCCTACGAGCAGTACTTC. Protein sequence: CASSGVGSYEQYF.

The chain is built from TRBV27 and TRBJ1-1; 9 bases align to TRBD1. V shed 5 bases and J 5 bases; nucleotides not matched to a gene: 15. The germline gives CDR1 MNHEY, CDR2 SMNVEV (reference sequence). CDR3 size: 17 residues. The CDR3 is CASSEYRGPVVGTEAFF. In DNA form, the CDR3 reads TGTGCCAGCAGTGAGTACAGGGGGCCCGTGGTGGGGACTGAAGCTTTCTTT.

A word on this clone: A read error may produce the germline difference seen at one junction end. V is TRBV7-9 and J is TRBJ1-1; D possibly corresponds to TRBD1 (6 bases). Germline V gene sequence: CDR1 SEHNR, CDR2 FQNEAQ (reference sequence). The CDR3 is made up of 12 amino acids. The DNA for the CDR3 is TGTGCCAGCAGCTTCCGGGACACCGAAGCTTTCTTT. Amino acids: CASSFRDTEAFF.

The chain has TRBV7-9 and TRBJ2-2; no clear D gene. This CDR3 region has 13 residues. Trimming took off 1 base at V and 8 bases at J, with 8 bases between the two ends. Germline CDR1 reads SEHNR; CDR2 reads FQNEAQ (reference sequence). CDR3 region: CASSLEFLGELFF. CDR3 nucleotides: TGTGCCAGCAGCTTAGAATTCCTTGGGGAGCTGTTTTTT.

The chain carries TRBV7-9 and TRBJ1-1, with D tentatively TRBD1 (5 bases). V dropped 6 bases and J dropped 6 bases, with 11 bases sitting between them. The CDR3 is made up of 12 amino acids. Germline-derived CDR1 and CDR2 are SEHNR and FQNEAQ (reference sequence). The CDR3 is CASRGARAEAFF. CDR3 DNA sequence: TGTGCCAGCAGAGGGGCCAGGGCTGAAGCTTTCTTT. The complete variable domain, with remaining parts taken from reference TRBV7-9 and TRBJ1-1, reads DTGVSQNPRHKITKRGQNVTFRCDPISEHNRLYWYRQTLGQGPEFLTYFQNEAQLEKSRLLSDRFSAERPKGSFSTLEIQRTEQGDSAMYLCASRGARAEAFFGQGTRLTVV.

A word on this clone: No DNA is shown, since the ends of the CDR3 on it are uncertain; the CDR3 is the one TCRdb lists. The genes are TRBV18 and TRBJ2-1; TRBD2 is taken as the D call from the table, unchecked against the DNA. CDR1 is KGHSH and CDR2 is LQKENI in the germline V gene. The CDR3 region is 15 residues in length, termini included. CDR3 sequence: CASSPGLVAVGILFF.

CDR3 loop: CASSSQQGARNSPLHF. DNA for the CDR3: TGTGCCAGCAGTTCCCAACAGGGGGCAAGGAATTCACCCCTCCACTTT. The chain employs TRBV6-5 and TRBJ1-6; 9 nucleotides agree with TRBD1. The J segment lost 7 bases and the V segment lost 4 bases, leaving 8 bases of the junction unmatched. CDR3 length: 16 residues. Looked up from germline, CDR1 is MNHEY and CDR2 is SVGAGI.

The CDR3 region is CASRRTQIVSYEQYF. CDR3 DNA: TGTGCCAGCAGAAGGACCCAGATTGTGTCCTACGAGCAGTACTTC. The chain couples TRBV6-1 to TRBJ2-7; D uncertain. Germline CDR1 and CDR2: MNHNS and SASEGT. The CDR3 runs to 15 residues. The ends were cut back, 6 bases at V and 1 base at J, with 16 bases in the middle.

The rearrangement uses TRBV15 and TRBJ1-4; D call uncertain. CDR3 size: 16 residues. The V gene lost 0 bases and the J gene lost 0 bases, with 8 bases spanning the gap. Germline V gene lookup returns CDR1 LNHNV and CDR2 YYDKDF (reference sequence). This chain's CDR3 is CATSREVPTTNEKLFF. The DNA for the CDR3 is TGTGCCACCAGCAGAGAAGTCCCGACAACTAATGAAAAACTGTTTTTT.

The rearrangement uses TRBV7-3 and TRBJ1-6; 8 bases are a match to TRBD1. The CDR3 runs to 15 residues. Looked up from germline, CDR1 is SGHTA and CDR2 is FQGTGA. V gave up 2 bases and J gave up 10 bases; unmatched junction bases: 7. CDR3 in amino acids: CASSLSVQGGSPLHF. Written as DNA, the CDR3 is TGTGCCAGCAGCTTATCCGTACAGGGGGGGTCACCCCTCCACTTT.

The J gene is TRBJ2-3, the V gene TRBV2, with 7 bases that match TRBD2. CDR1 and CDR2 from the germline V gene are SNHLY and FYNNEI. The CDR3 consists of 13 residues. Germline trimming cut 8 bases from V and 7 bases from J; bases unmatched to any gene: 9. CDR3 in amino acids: CASRTTGGYTQYF. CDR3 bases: TGTGCCAGCCGAACTACGGGAGGATATACGCAGTATTTT.

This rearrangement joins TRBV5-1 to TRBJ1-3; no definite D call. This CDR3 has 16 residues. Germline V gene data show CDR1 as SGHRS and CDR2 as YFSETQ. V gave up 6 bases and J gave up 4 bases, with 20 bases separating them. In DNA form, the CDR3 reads TGCGCCAGCACGCCTCTAGGAGCGGCATACGGAAACACCATATATTTT. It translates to CASTPLGAAYGNTIYF.

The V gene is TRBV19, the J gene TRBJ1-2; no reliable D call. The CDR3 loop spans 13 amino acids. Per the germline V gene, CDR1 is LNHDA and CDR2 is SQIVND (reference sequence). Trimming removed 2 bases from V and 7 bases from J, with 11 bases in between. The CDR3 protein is CASSISPTAGYTF. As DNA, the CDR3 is TGTGCCAGTAGTATAAGTCCTACAGCTGGCTACACCTTC.

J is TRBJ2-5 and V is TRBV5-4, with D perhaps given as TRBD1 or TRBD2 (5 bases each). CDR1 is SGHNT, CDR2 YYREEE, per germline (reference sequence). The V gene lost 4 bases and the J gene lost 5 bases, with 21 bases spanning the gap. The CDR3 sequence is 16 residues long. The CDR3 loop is CASSANPGTLSETQYF. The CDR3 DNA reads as TGTGCCAGCAGCGCGAACCCCGGGACCCTCAGTGAGACCCAGTACTTC.

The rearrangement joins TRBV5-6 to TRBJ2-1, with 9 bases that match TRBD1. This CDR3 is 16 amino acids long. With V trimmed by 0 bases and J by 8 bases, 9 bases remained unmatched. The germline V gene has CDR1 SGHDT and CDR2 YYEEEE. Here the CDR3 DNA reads TGTGCCAGCAGCTTGGCGGGAGGACAGGGGTTCTATGAGCAGTTCTTC. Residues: CASSLAGGQGFYEQFF.